The entry that follows covers one T cell receptor (beta chain) sequence. A much larger clone sits a single nucleotide away, making a read error possible. The data are from a study of Graves' ophthalmopathy and Graves' hyperthyroidism. RNA transcripts were the template, and TCR beta CDR3 regions were amplified from them. An opening RT-PCR round employed HTBI primers and preceded a second-round multiplex PCR. Using its own MiXCR run on the multiplex PCR reads, TCRdb lists one record per CDR3 protein. The table shows around 600,000 distinct CDR3 sequences, with just over 40% occurring only once. Germline V CDR1 and CDR2: SNHLY, FYNNEI. This CDR3 has 13 amino acids. The V and J ends lost 3 bases and 3 bases respectively, with 8 bases between them.

The clonotype originates from an adult man with Graves' ophthalmopathy. Sequencing input: peripheral blood. This chain joins TRBV2 and TRBJ1-2, with no clear D. The CDR3 protein is CASSDRTDYGYTF. Here the CDR3 DNA reads TGTGCCAGCAGTGACAGGACTGACTATGGCTACACCTTC.